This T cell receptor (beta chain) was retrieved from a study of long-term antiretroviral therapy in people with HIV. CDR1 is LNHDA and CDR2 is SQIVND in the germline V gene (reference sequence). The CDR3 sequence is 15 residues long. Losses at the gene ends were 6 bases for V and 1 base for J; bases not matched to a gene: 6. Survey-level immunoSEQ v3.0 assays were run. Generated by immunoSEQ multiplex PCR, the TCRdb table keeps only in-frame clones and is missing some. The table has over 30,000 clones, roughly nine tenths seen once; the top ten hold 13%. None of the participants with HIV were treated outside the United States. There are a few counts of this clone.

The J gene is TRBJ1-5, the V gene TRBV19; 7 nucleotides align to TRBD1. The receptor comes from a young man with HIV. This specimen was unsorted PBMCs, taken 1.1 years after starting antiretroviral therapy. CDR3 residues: CASRRAGGSNQPQHF. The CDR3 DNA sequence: TGTGCCAGTAGGCGGGCAGGGGGGAGCAATCAGCCCCAGCATTTT.